This T cell receptor beta chain was retrieved from a study of T cell responses to AZD1222 COVID-19 vaccine. This table comes from immunoSEQ multiplex PCR, and its TCRdb copy is limited to in-frame clones, with some not included. The sample consists of about 150,000 clones, more than 90% of them appearing once. CDR3 length: 14 residues. Germline V gene lookup returns CDR1 LGHNA and CDR2 YNFKEQ. V shed 0 bases and J shed 6 bases, with 10 bases lying between them. Study-wide results and limits: Only after the peak T cell response were repertoires sampled.

As concerns this clone: The target antigen is unknown.

The J gene is TRBJ2-3, the V gene TRBV4-2; D gene ambiguous. The source is an adult in good health. Here the sequenced sample was peripheral blood, taken on day 0 of AZD1222 vaccination. CDR3 in DNA: TGTGCCAGCAGCCAAGATTGGGCTCCCGATACGCAGTATTTT. Translated, it gives CASSQDWAPDTQYF.